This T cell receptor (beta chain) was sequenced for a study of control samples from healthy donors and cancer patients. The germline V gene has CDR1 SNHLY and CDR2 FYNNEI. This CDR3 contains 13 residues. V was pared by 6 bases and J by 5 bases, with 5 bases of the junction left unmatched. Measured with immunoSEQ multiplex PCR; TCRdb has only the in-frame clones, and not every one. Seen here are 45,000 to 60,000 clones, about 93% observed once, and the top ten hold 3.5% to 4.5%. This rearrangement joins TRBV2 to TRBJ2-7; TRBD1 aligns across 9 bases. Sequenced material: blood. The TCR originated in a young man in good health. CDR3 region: CASRGQGPNEQYF. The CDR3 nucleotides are TGTGCCAGCAGGGGACAGGGCCCAAACGAGCAGTACTTC.